This T cell receptor (beta chain) is from a study of cytomegalovirus exposure and HLA in healthy donors. Study-level background: Researchers previously reported finding some 110 million unique TCR beta sequences from 170 million or so T cells. Study-level points and caveats: CMV serostatus was the only immune exposure information that was available.

Primers for the PCR totalled 60 Vbeta and 13 Jbeta. Libraries were prepared by immunoSEQ multiplex PCR; TCRdb keeps only in-frame clonotypes and omits some of them. The data hold more than 150,000 clones, with roughly 80% observed a single time. CDR3 size: 15 residues. CDR1 MNHEY and CDR2 SMNVEV come from the germline V gene (reference sequence). The V and J ends lost 5 bases and 3 bases respectively, with 14 bases between them. In this sample, this clone turned up a few times. The antigen is not known. The genes are TRBV27 and TRBJ1-5; D may be TRBD1 (6 bases). Sequenced input: PBMCs. The TCR originated in a man between 40 and 49 years old in good health and CMV-seropositive. The CDR3 DNA sequence: TGTGCCAGCAGTGGCGGACAGTATAACAATCAGCCCCAGCATTTT. It codes for CASSGGQYNNQPQHF.